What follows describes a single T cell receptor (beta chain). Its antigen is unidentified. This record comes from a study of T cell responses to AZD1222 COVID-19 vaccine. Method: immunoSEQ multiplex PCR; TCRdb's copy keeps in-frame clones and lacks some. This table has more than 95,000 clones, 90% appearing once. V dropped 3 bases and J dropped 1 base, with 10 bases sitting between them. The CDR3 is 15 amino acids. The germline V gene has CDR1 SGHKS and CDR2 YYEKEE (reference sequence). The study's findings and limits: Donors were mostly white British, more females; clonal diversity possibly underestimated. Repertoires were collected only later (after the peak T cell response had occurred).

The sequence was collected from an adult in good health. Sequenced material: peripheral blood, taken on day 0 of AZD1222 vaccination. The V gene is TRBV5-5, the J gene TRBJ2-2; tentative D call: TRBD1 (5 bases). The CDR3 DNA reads TGTGCCAGCAGCTCGTGGGGCGGGAACACCGGGGAGCTGTTTTTT. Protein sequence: CASSSWGGNTGELFF.